A selection of T cell receptor beta chains follows, all from one sample in a study of human T cells and chemical hapten exposure. TCRdb itself ran the RACE reads through MiXCR, one entry per CDR3 protein. The table includes tens of thousands of distinct CDR3 sequences, around 10% detected once. The source material was whole blood, sampled in connection with sensitization to the hapten diphenylcyclopropenone (DPC). The receptor source for this set is a woman aged 45 to 65 with alopecia areata. Some clones in this sample may be carry-over from other donors' samples. Both conserved end residues are part of each CDR3. Each record gives: clone size, V gene, J gene, D gene, CDR3 protein, CDR3 DNA. A D gene is named only where the DNA matches it firmly. Size is omitted from some rows. Given values are once, few, many or a class for expanded clones.

size: few; V: TRBV9; J: TRBJ2-3; D: .; CDR3: CASSEDTQYF; DNA: TGTGCCAGCAGCGAAGATACGCAGTATTTT
size: few; V: TRBV2; J: TRBJ2-7; D: .; CDR3: CASSEAFQGLLNEQYF; DNA: TGTGCCAGCAGTGAAGCGTTCCAGGGATTATTGAACGAGCAGTACTTC
size: many; V: TRBV11-2; J: TRBJ1-3; D: TRBD1; CDR3: CASSLGTGSSGNTIYF; DNA: TGTGCCAGCAGCTTAGGGACAGGGAGCTCTGGAAACACCATATATTTT
size: .; V: TRBV28; J: TRBJ2-5; D: .; CDR3: CASSPGTGERNQETQYF; DNA: TGTGCCAGCAGTCCAGGGACTGGAGAAAGAAACCAAGAGACCCAGTACTTC
size: .; V: TRBV20-1; J: TRBJ2-3; D: TRBD1; CDR3: CSAKQGNTDTQYF; DNA: TGCAGTGCGAAACAGGGGAACACAGATACGCAGTATTTT
size: few; V: TRBV6-2/TRBV6-3; J: TRBJ2-3; D: TRBD1; CDR3: CASSYPGQGTDTQYF; DNA: TGTGCCAGCAGTTATCCCGGACAGGGAACAGATACGCAGTATTTT
size: many; V: TRBV9; J: TRBJ1-2; D: .; CDR3: CASSGTGVRVDTF; DNA: TGTGCCAGCTCAGGGACCGGTGTTCGGGTTGACACCTTC
size: few; V: TRBV6-2/TRBV6-3; J: TRBJ2-1; D: .; CDR3: CASSSRLDGYNEQFF; DNA: TGTGCCAGCAGTTCCAGACTGGACGGATACAATGAGCAGTTCTTC
size: many; V: TRBV9; J: TRBJ2-7; D: .; CDR3: CASSREDSYEQYF; DNA: TGTGCCAGCAGCAGGGAAGACTCCTACGAGCAGTACTTC
size: .; V: TRBV20-1; J: TRBJ2-5; D: TRBD1; CDR3: CSARDRGRRETQYF; DNA: TGCAGTGCACGGGACAGGGGGCGTCGAGAGACCCAGTACTTC
size: few; V: TRBV7-2; J: TRBJ2-5; D: .; CDR3: CASSLAGGDETQYF; DNA: TGTGCCAGCAGCTTAGCAGGCGGGGACGAGACCCAGTACTTC
size: few; V: TRBV27; J: TRBJ2-3; D: .; CDR3: CASSSRRTSTDTQYF; DNA: TGTGCCAGCAGTTCCAGGCGGACAAGCACAGATACGCAGTATTTT
size: many; V: TRBV29-1; J: TRBJ2-1; D: TRBD1; CDR3: CSVEETTGASFF; DNA: TGCAGCGTTGAAGAGACGACAGGGGCTTCCTTCTTC
size: few; V: TRBV5-5; J: TRBJ2-3; D: TRBD1; CDR3: CASSLNPGGSTDTQYF; DNA: TGTGCCAGCAGCTTAAACCCAGGGGGTAGCACAGATACGCAGTATTTT
size: few; V: TRBV3-1; J: TRBJ1-6; D: .; CDR3: CASTQGRGNSPLHF; DNA: TGTGCCAGCACCCAGGGAAGGGGTAATTCACCCCTCCACTTT
size: once; V: TRBV19; J: TRBJ2-2; D: TRBD1; CDR3: CASRKGQKGELFF; DNA: TGTGCCAGTAGAAAGGGACAGAAGGGGGAGCTGTTTTTT
size: .; V: TRBV7-9; J: TRBJ1-3; D: .; CDR3: CASSLSISGNTIYF; DNA: TGTGCCAGCAGCTTAAGCATCTCTGGAAACACCATATATTTT
size: few; V: TRBV4-3; J: TRBJ1-5; D: .; CDR3: CASSQDRALHYGNQPQHF; DNA: TGCGCCAGCAGCCAAGACCGGGCCCTACATTATGGCAATCAGCCCCAGCATTTT
size: .; V: TRBV12-3/TRBV12-4; J: TRBJ2-1; D: .; CDR3: CASSSTGNEQFF; DNA: TGTGCCAGCAGTTCTACAGGGAATGAGCAGTTCTTC
size: .; V: TRBV6-5; J: TRBJ2-7; D: TRBD2; CDR3: CASSYSALAGGSYEQYF; DNA: TGTGCCAGCAGTTACTCGGCTCTAGCGGGGGGGTCCTACGAGCAGTACTTC
size: few; V: TRBV5-5; J: TRBJ1-5; D: TRBD1; CDR3: CASSSTGGSYQPQHF; DNA: TGTGCCAGCAGCTCAACAGGGGGCAGCTATCAGCCCCAGCATTTT
size: .; V: TRBV10-1; J: TRBJ2-1; D: .; CDR3: CASSASYNEQFF; DNA: TGCGCCAGCAGCGCGTCCTACAATGAGCAGTTCTTC
size: .; V: TRBV29-1; J: TRBJ2-5; D: .; CDR3: CSVEHETQYF; DNA: TGCAGCGTTGAGCATGAGACCCAGTACTTC
size: .; V: TRBV29-1; J: TRBJ2-2; D: .; CDR3: CSVKEFSGKGSGELFF; DNA: TGCAGCGTTAAAGAGTTTAGCGGAAAAGGGTCCGGGGAGCTGTTTTTT
size: .; V: TRBV6-5; J: TRBJ1-1; D: .; CDR3: CASSYRGPTEAFF; DNA: TGTGCCAGCAGTTACCGGGGGCCGACTGAAGCTTTCTTT
size: many; V: TRBV6-5; J: TRBJ1-6; D: .; CDR3: CASSYSRGGNSPLHF; DNA: TGTGCCAGCAGTTACTCGAGGGGGGGTAATTCACCCCTCCACTTT
size: .; V: TRBV20-1; J: TRBJ2-6; D: .; CDR3: CSAVAGATRSGANVLTF; DNA: TGCAGTGCCGTCGCGGGGGCTACAAGGTCTGGGGCCAACGTCCTGACTTTC
size: few; V: TRBV5-1; J: TRBJ1-2; D: .; CDR3: CASSRQDSNYGYTF; DNA: TGCGCCAGCAGCCGACAGGACAGTAACTATGGCTACACCTTC
size: .; V: TRBV12-5; J: TRBJ1-1; D: .; CDR3: CASGSPNTEAFF; DNA: TGTGCTAGTGGTTCCCCGAACACTGAAGCTTTCTTT
size: once; V: TRBV2; J: TRBJ2-1; D: TRBD1; CDR3: CASREDRSYNEQFF; DNA: TGCGCCAGCAGAGAGGACAGGAGCTACAATGAGCAGTTCTTC
size: few; V: TRBV29-1; J: TRBJ2-5; D: .; CDR3: CSVEFRESQETQYF; DNA: TGCAGCGTTGAATTTCGGGAATCACAAGAGACCCAGTACTTC
size: many; V: TRBV12-3/TRBV12-4; J: TRBJ1-5; D: TRBD1; CDR3: CASSTQQGARNQPQHF; DNA: TGTGCCAGCAGTACTCAACAGGGGGCGCGAAATCAGCCCCAGCATTTT
size: many; V: TRBV19; J: TRBJ1-5; D: .; CDR3: CASRWNRLNQPQHF; DNA: TGTGCCAGTAGGTGGAATCGACTCAATCAGCCCCAGCATTTT
size: many; V: TRBV20-1; J: TRBJ2-1; D: TRBD2; CDR3: CSARELAGLSSYNEQFF; DNA: TGCAGTGCTAGAGAACTAGCGGGGCTCAGCTCCTACAATGAGCAGTTCTTC
size: .; V: TRBV6-2/TRBV6-3; J: TRBJ2-1; D: .; CDR3: CASRYQNGVREQFF; DNA: TGTGCCAGCAGATATCAAAACGGAGTTCGTGAGCAGTTCTTC
size: many; V: TRBV6-1; J: TRBJ1-1; D: TRBD1; CDR3: CASSRPKGTGVNTEAFF; DNA: TGTGCCAGCAGCAGACCCAAGGGGACAGGGGTGAACACTGAAGCTTTCTTT
size: .; V: TRBV12-3/TRBV12-4; J: TRBJ2-5; D: TRBD2; CDR3: CASSSREGQETQYF; DNA: TGTGCCAGCAGTTCGCGGGAGGGCCAAGAGACCCAGTACTTC
size: few; V: TRBV7-8; J: TRBJ1-5; D: .; CDR3: CASSRGGLGFQPQHF; DNA: TGTGCCAGCAGCCGGGGCGGGTTGGGTTTTCAGCCCCAGCATTTT
size: .; V: TRBV7-2; J: TRBJ2-7; D: .; CDR3: CASSFDFSSYEQYF; DNA: TGTGCCAGCAGCTTCGACTTCAGCTCCTACGAGCAGTACTTC
size: many; V: TRBV7-9; J: TRBJ2-7; D: TRBD2; CDR3: CASSSHVSGRRSDEQYF; DNA: TGTGCCAGCAGCTCCCATGTTAGCGGGAGGCGCAGCGACGAGCAGTACTTC
size: many; V: TRBV29-1; J: TRBJ2-7; D: .; CDR3: CSVRGGIYEQYF; DNA: TGCAGCGTCAGGGGTGGAATCTACGAGCAGTACTTC
size: many; V: TRBV14; J: TRBJ2-3; D: TRBD1; CDR3: CASSLQGAGGADTQYF; DNA: TGTGCCAGCAGCCTCCAGGGAGCAGGGGGCGCAGATACGCAGTATTTT
size: many; V: TRBV29-1; J: TRBJ2-4; D: .; CDR3: CSVGDLLAKNIQYF; DNA: TGCAGCGTTGGAGACCTCCTAGCCAAAAACATTCAGTACTTC
size: .; V: TRBV11-2; J: TRBJ2-6; D: TRBD1; CDR3: CASSPGTGVANVLTF; DNA: TGTGCCAGCAGTCCCGGGACAGGGGTGGCCAACGTCCTGACTTTC
size: .; V: TRBV4-3; J: TRBJ1-6; D: .; CDR3: CASSQATRMTYNSPLHF; DNA: TGCGCCAGCAGCCAAGCTACCAGGATGACCTATAATTCACCCCTCCACTTT
size: many; V: TRBV29-1; J: TRBJ1-1; D: .; CDR3: CSAPTGTVNTEAFF; DNA: TGCAGCGCCCCGACCGGGACGGTGAACACTGAAGCTTTCTTT
size: .; V: TRBV5-1; J: TRBJ2-5; D: .; CDR3: CASSLVSEAETQYF; DNA: TGCGCCAGCAGCTTGGTTTCGGAAGCCGAGACCCAGTACTTC
size: .; V: TRBV20-1; J: TRBJ1-5; D: .; CDR3: CSAREPGRSNQPQHF; DNA: TGCAGTGCTAGAGAACCGGGACGGAGCAATCAGCCCCAGCATTTT
size: few; V: TRBV6-2/TRBV6-3; J: TRBJ1-2; D: .; CDR3: CASSYSRTYGYTF; DNA: TGTGCCAGCAGTTACTCTCGAACGTATGGCTACACCTTC
size: .; V: TRBV29-1; J: TRBJ1-2; D: .; CDR3: CSVESRPLGGYTF; DNA: TGCAGCGTTGAGTCGCGCCCCCTGGGAGGCTACACCTTC
size: .; V: TRBV20-1; J: TRBJ2-5; D: .; CDR3: CSALSGTAQETQYF; DNA: TGCAGTGCTCTTAGCGGGACAGCTCAAGAGACCCAGTACTTC
size: few; V: TRBV6-5; J: TRBJ1-1; D: TRBD1; CDR3: CASSPPGQKAFF; DNA: TGTGCCAGCAGTCCGCCGGGACAGAAAGCTTTCTTT
size: many; V: TRBV5-1; J: TRBJ2-3; D: .; CDR3: CASSLVQGTRDTQYF; DNA: TGCGCCAGCAGCTTGGTCCAGGGAACACGGGATACGCAGTATTTT
size: .; V: TRBV7-9; J: TRBJ2-1; D: TRBD2; CDR3: CASSFTRPRLAGINEQFF; DNA: TGTGCCAGCAGCTTTACCCGTCCGCGACTAGCGGGAATAAATGAGCAGTTCTTC
size: many; V: TRBV29-1; J: TRBJ2-5; D: .; CDR3: CSELGNSETQYF; DNA: TGCAGCGAATTAGGGAATTCGGAGACCCAGTACTTC
size: few; V: TRBV7-2; J: TRBJ1-3; D: .; CDR3: CASSLSGVPPGNTIYF; DNA: TGTGCCAGCAGCTTATCCGGGGTCCCCCCTGGAAACACCATATATTTT
size: .; V: TRBV6-5; J: TRBJ1-6; D: .; CDR3: CASSWSDYNSPLHF; DNA: TGTGCCAGCAGTTGGAGTGACTATAATTCACCCCTCCACTTT
size: .; V: TRBV19; J: TRBJ1-5; D: .; CDR3: CASTLRGNHQPQHF; DNA: TGTGCCAGTACCCTGCGGGGGAATCATCAGCCCCAGCATTTT
size: few; V: TRBV28; J: TRBJ2-2; D: .; CDR3: CASLQGPGELFF; DNA: TGTGCCAGCCTCCAGGGCCCCGGGGAGCTGTTTTTT
size: many; V: TRBV7-6; J: TRBJ2-5; D: .; CDR3: CASSPLVGETQYF; DNA: TGTGCCAGCAGCCCCCTGGTAGGGGAGACCCAGTACTTC